Listed here are 21 T cell receptor beta chains from one sample, sequenced in a study of control samples from healthy donors and cancer patients. Profiling relied on immunoSEQ multiplex PCR, and the TCRdb table lists in-frame clones only, not all of them. The table includes roughly 50,000 clones, around 94% detected once. The specimen sequenced was blood. These receptors were obtained from a man aged 30-40 years in good health.

The chain couples TRBV19 to TRBJ2-1; D may be TRBD2 (5 bases). The length of the CDR3 is 15 residues. Germline V lookup: CDR1 LNHDA, CDR2 SQIVND (reference sequence). V lost 3 bases, J lost 8 bases, and 17 bases lay in between. In DNA, the CDR3 is TGTGCCAGTAGTATCCCACGGGGTCCTCGCGATGAGCAGTTCTTC. This codes for CASSIPRGPRDEQFF.

The chain links TRBV19 to TRBJ2-1, with 9 bases fitting TRBD2. In germline, CDR1 is LNHDA, CDR2 SQIVND (reference sequence). J was trimmed by 9 bases and V by 7 bases; bases with no gene match: 16. This CDR3 comprises 16 residues. CDR3 amino acids: CASINTPGLAGAEQFF. CDR3 coding DNA: TGTGCCAGTATCAATACTCCGGGACTAGCAGGGGCTGAGCAGTTCTTC.

J is TRBJ2-1 and V is TRBV7-8, with unresolved D. Trimming removed 5 bases at V and 6 bases at J, with 11 bases between. This CDR3 spans 13 amino acids. The germline V gene encodes CDR1 SGHVS and CDR2 FQNEAQ. CDR3 in amino acids: CASSPMVGNEQFF. The CDR3 nucleotides read TGTGCCAGCAGCCCAATGGTGGGCAATGAGCAGTTCTTC.

V is TRBV20-1 and J is TRBJ2-5, with D tentatively TRBD1 or TRBD2 (5 bases each). Trimming shortened V by 3 bases and J by 5 bases, and 10 bases separated the two germline ends. Per germline, CDR1 DFQATT and CDR2 SNEGSKA (reference sequence). The CDR3 is 12 amino acids. CDR3 loop: CSASGGRETQYF. The DNA of the CDR3 is TGCAGTGCTAGTGGGGGTAGGGAGACCCAGTACTTC.

V gene TRBV28 combines with J gene TRBJ2-7; 11 bases fit TRBD1. With 4 bases clipped from V and 5 bases from J, the junction kept 7 bases outside the gene matches. The germline V gene encodes CDR1 MDHEN and CDR2 SYDVKM. The CDR3 consists of 15 residues. CDR3 in DNA: TGTGCCAGCAGTTCCACCGGGACAGGGGGTAACGAGCAGTACTTC. Its translation: CASSSTGTGGNEQYF.

The rearrangement joins TRBV5-5 to TRBJ2-1, with TRBD2 matching 7 bases. With 2 bases clipped from V and 8 bases from J, the junction kept 16 bases outside the gene matches. This CDR3 contains 17 residues. From germline, CDR1 is SGHKS and CDR2 YYEKEE (reference sequence). Here the CDR3 DNA reads TGTGCCAGCAGCTTCTACCCGGGAGGCTCCATGGGGGATGAGCAGTTCTTC. It specifies CASSFYPGGSMGDEQFF.

The rearrangement uses TRBV9 and TRBJ1-1; D ambiguous. The germline gives CDR1 SGDLS, CDR2 YYNGEE. This CDR3 spans 14 amino acids. Trimming removed 0 bases at V and 11 bases at J, with 17 bases between. CDR3 coding DNA: TGTGCCAGCAGCGTAGAGGGAAGAGGAGGGCGGGCTTTCTTT. Protein: CASSVEGRGGRAFF. Using reference TRBV9 and TRBJ1-1 for the parts outside the CDR3, the full variable domain is DSGVTQTPKHLITATGQRVTLRCSPRSGDLSVYWYQQSLDQGLQFLIQYYNGEERAKGNILERFSAQQFPDLHSELNLSSLELGDSALYFCASSVEGRGGRAFFGQGTRLTVV.

The chain uses TRBV4-2 and TRBJ1-3; TRBD1 is a possible D gene (5 bases). Germline CDR1 and CDR2: LGHNA and YNFKEQ. This CDR3 has 15 residues. With 0 bases removed from V and 4 bases from J, the gap between germline ends came to 10 bases. This CDR3 is CASSQDGTPGNTIYF. CDR3 sequence (DNA): TGTGCCAGCAGCCAAGACGGGACTCCAGGAAACACCATATATTTT.

V gene TRBV7-8 combines with J gene TRBJ2-3; 16 nucleotides agree with TRBD2. Germline lookup yields CDR1 SGHVS and CDR2 FQNEAQ. The CDR3 is made up of 18 amino acids. V trimming: 6 bases; J trimming: 1 base; junction bases outside the gene matches: 7. The CDR3, as DNA: TGTGCCAGCAGTCAAGGGACTAGCGGGAGGGGCGGCACAGATACGCAGTATTTT. Translating it yields CASSQGTSGRGGTDTQYF.

The chain joins TRBV20-1 to TRBJ2-1; the D is unclear. The CDR3 is 11 residues long. Between the trimmed V and J ends, which lost 6 bases and 7 bases, there was a span of 10 bases. Germline CDR1 reads DFQATT; CDR2 reads SNEGSKA (reference sequence). CDR3 nucleotides: TGCAGTGCCCTGGATCGGAATGAGCAGTTCTTC. This gives the protein CSALDRNEQFF.

The V and J genes are TRBV6-2 or TRBV6-3 and TRBJ2-7, with TRBD2 identical over 14 bases. The CDR3 is 17 residues long. J lost 0 bases, V lost 4 bases, and 5 bases had no gene match. Per germline, CDR1 MNHEY and CDR2 SVGEGT. CDR3 sequence reads: CASSSRTSGGFSYEQYF. The CDR3 bases are TGTGCCAGCAGTTCCCGGACTAGCGGGGGGTTCTCCTACGAGCAGTACTTC.

This clone was observed once. V is TRBV2 and J is TRBJ2-7; the match to TRBD2 covers 7 bases. J lost 6 bases, V lost 5 bases, and 7 bases had no gene match. The CDR3 loop spans 13 amino acids. Germline CDR1 and CDR2: SNHLY and FYNNEI. The CDR3: CASSLREVAEQYF. The CDR3 DNA sequence: TGTGCCAGCAGTCTACGGGAGGTGGCCGAGCAGTACTTC.

The rearrangement uses TRBV7-9 and TRBJ2-3, with 8 bases lining up with TRBD1. Germline V lookup: CDR1 SEHNR, CDR2 FQNEAQ (reference sequence). The CDR3 loop spans 17 amino acids. V lost 2 bases to trimming and J lost 2 bases; unmatched junction nucleotides: 9. CDR3 sequence (DNA): TGTGCCAGCAGCTTAACCGCTGGGACAGGCTTCACAGATACGCAGTATTTT. Residues: CASSLTAGTGFTDTQYF.

CDR3 residues: CASSARLAGAPNEQYF. In nucleotides, the CDR3 is TGTGCCAGCAGCGCCAGACTAGCGGGAGCCCCAAACGAGCAGTACTTC. This chain uses TRBV4-2 with TRBJ2-7; TRBD2 aligns across 12 bases. Unmatched junction bases numbered 10, after V lost 5 bases and J lost 5 bases. Germline lookup yields CDR1 LGHNA and CDR2 YNFKEQ. The CDR3 has 16 residues.

V and J are TRBV11-2 and TRBJ2-3, with a weak D call TRBD2 (6 bases). The CDR3 is made up of 15 amino acids. The V gene's germline CDR1 is SGHAT and CDR2 FQNNGV. Trimming removed 1 base from V and 6 bases from J, with 14 bases in between. This CDR3 reads CASSLGLGFGDTQYF. DNA for the CDR3: TGTGCCAGCAGCTTAGGACTAGGGTTCGGGGATACGCAGTATTTT.

CDR3 in amino acids: CASSIGSGVYEQYF. CDR3 sequence (DNA): TGTGCCAGTAGTATAGGGTCAGGGGTCTACGAGCAGTACTTC. The chain employs TRBV19 and TRBJ2-7, with D perhaps matching TRBD1 (6 bases). CDR3 size: 14 residues. The germline V gene has CDR1 LNHDA and CDR2 SQIVND (reference sequence). Between the trimmed V and J ends, which lost 1 base and 3 bases, there was a span of 10 bases.

The chain carries TRBV21-1 and TRBJ1-5. TRBV21-1 is designated a pseudogene. The CDR3 length is 18 residues. The CDR3 DNA is TGTGCCAGCAGCAAAGAGGAGGCCCCGGGGGTGGGTTATCAGCCCCAGCATTTT. This sequence encodes CASSKEEAPGVGYQPQHF.

The V gene is TRBV6-1, the J gene TRBJ1-6; TRBD1 might be the D (5 bases). The CDR3 is made up of 14 amino acids. Germline V CDR1 and CDR2: MNHNS, SASEGT. V was trimmed by 4 bases and J by 11 bases, leaving 15 bases between them. CDR3 nucleotide sequence: TGTGCCAGCAGTGTCCGGGACCCTGAGCCACCCCTCCACTTT. Its protein is CASSVRDPEPPLHF.

The chain couples TRBV7-3 to TRBJ1-5; D gene uncertain. The CDR3 has 13 residues. Trimming removed 5 bases from V and 0 bases from J, with 5 bases in between. From germline, CDR1 is SGHTA and CDR2 FQGTGA. The CDR3 coding sequence is TGTGCCAGCAGCCTCAATAGCAATCAGCCCCAGCATTTT. It codes for CASSLNSNQPQHF. Variable domain in full (rest from reference TRBV7-3 and TRBJ1-5): GAGVSQTPSNKVTEKGKYVELRCDPISGHTALYWYRQSLGQGPEFLIYFQGTGAADDSGLPNDRFFAVRPEGSVSTLKIQRTERGDSAVYLCASSLNSNQPQHFGDGTRLSIL.

V usage is TRBV7-2 and J usage is TRBJ2-3; D might be TRBD1 or TRBD2, each matching 5 bases. The CDR3 runs to 14 residues. Germline CDR1 SGHTA, CDR2 FQGNSA. Trimming took 5 bases from V and 6 from J, leaving 15 bases between them. The CDR3 DNA follows: TGTGCCAGCAGCCCAGTTCAGGGAGCGGATACGCAGTATTTT. Translation: CASSPVQGADTQYF.

The chain is built from TRBV19 and TRBJ1-3, with 7 bases lining up with TRBD1. The CDR3 sequence is 16 residues long. The V gene's germline CDR1 is LNHDA and CDR2 SQIVND (reference sequence). V trimming: 3 bases; J trimming: 2 bases; junction bases outside the gene matches: 7. The CDR3 is CASSILGTETGNTIYF. The DNA for the CDR3 is TGTGCCAGTAGTATTTTGGGGACAGAAACTGGAAACACCATATATTTT.